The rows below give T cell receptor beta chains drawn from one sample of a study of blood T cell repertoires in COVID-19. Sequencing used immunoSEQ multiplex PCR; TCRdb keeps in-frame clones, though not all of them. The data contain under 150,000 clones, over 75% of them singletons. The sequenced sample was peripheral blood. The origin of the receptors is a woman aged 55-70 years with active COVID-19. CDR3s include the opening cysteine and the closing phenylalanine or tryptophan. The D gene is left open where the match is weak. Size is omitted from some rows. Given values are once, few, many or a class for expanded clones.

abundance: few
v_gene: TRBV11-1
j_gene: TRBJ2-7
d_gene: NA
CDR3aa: CASSRQEISYEQYF
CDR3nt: TGTGCCAGCAGCAGACAGGAGATCTCCTACGAGCAGTACTTC

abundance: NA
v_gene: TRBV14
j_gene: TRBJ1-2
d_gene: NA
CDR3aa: CASSQGGPLGYTF
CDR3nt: TGTGCCAGCAGCCAAGGGGGGCCTCTTGGCTACACCTTC

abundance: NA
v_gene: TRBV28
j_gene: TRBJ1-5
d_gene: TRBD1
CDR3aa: CASSFRYRGDQPQHF
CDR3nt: TGTGCCAGCAGTTTTCGCTACAGGGGAGACCAGCCCCAGCATTTT

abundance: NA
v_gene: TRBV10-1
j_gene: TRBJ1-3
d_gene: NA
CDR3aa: CASSDPNRGSGNTIYF
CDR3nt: TGCGCCAGCAGTGATCCGAACCGAGGCTCTGGAAACACCATATATTTT

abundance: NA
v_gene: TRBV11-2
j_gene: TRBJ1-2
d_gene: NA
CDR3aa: CASSLRGIGYTF
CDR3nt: TGTGCCAGCAGCCTGAGGGGGATTGGCTACACCTTC

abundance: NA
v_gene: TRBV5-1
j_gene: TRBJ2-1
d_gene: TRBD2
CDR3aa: CASSRTGLAALSSYNEQFF
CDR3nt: TGCGCCAGCAGCCGTACGGGACTAGCGGCCTTAAGCTCCTACAATGAGCAGTTCTTC

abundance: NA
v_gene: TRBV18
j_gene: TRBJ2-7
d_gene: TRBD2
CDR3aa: CASSPPDTSGTYEQYF
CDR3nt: TGTGCCAGCTCACCACCCGACACTAGCGGGACCTACGAGCAGTACTTC

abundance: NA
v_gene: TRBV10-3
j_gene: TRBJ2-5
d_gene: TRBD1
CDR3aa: CAISWTGVETQYF
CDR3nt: TGTGCCATCAGCTGGACAGGGGTCGAGACCCAGTACTTC

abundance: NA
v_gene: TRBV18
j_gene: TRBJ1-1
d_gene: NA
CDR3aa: CASSPAYKNTEAFF
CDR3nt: TGTGCCAGCTCACCGGCTTACAAGAACACTGAAGCTTTCTTT

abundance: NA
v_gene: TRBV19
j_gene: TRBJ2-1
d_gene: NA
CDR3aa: CAAGWGRAGEQFF
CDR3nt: TGTGCCGCCGGTTGGGGGCGGGCGGGTGAGCAGTTCTTC

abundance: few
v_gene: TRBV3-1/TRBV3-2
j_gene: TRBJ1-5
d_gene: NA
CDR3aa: CASSPRDNQPQHF
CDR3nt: TGTGCCAGCAGCCCCCGGGACAATCAGCCCCAGCATTTT

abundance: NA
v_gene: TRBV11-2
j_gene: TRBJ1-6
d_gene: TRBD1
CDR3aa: CASSVTRDRGLVPLHF
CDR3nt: TGTGCCAGCAGCGTGACTCGGGACAGGGGATTAGTCCCCCTCCACTTT

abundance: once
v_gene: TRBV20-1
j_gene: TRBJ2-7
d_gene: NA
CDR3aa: CSASKGGAYEQYF
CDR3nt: TGCAGTGCTAGTAAAGGGGGGGCCTACGAGCAGTACTTC

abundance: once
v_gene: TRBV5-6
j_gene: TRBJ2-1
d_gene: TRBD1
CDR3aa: CASSPGQDQQNEQFF
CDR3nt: TGTGCCAGCAGCCCTGGACAGGACCAGCAAAATGAGCAGTTCTTC

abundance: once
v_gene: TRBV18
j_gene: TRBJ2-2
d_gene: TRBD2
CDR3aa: CASSPLSGRIGTGELFF
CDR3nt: TGTGCCAGCTCACCACTTAGCGGGAGAATCGGCACCGGGGAGCTGTTTTTT

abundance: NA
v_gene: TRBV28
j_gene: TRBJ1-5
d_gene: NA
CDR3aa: CASSLGGRQPQHF
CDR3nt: TGTGCCAGCAGTTTAGGAGGCCGTCAGCCCCAGCATTTT

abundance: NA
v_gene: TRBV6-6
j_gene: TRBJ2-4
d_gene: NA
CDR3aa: CASSYGGKKNIQYF
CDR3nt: TGTGCCAGCAGTTACGGGGGGAAGAAAAACATTCAGTACTTC

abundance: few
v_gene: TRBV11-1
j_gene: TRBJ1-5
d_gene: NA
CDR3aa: CASSLGGSGAQPQHF
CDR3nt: TGTGCCAGCAGCTTAGGTGGGTCAGGGGCCCAGCCCCAGCATTTT

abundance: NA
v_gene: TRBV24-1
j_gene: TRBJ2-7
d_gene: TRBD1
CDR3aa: CATSPGTDFYEQYF
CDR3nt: TGTGCCACCAGTCCCGGGACAGATTTCTACGAGCAGTACTTC

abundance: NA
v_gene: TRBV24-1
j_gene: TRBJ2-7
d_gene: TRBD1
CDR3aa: CATSRDRVDEQYF
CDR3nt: TGTGCCACCAGTAGGGACAGGGTGGACGAGCAGTACTTC

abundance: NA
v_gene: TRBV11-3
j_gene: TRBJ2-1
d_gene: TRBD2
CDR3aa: CASSPRWGSGRYEQFF
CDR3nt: TGTGCCAGCAGCCCGCGGTGGGGGAGCGGGAGATACGAGCAGTTCTTC

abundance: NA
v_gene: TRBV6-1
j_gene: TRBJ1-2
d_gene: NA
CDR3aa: CASSELQAYGYTF
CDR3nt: TGTGCCAGCAGTGAGCTACAGGCCTATGGCTACACCTTC

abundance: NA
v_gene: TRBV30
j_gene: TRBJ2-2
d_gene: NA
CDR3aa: CAQGGGQTGELFF
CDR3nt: TGTGCCCAAGGGGGGGGCCAAACCGGGGAGCTGTTTTTT

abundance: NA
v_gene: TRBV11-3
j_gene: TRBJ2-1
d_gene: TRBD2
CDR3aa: CASSSGLAGGRYNEQFF
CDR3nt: TGTGCCAGCAGCTCAGGACTAGCGGGAGGGCGCTACAATGAGCAGTTCTTC

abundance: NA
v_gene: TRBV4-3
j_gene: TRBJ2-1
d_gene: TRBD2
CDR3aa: CASSPRGLGFEQFF
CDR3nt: TGCGCCAGCAGCCCGCGGGGGTTGGGGTTCGAGCAGTTCTTC

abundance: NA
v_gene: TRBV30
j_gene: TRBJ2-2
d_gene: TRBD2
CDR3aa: CAWSWLAGAVTGELFF
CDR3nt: TGTGCCTGGAGTTGGCTAGCGGGAGCGGTAACCGGGGAGCTGTTTTTT

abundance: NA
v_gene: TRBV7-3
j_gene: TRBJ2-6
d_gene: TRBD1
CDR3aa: CASSPRQGAILEGANVLTF
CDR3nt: TGTGCCAGCAGCCCGCGACAGGGCGCCATTTTAGAGGGGGCCAACGTCCTGACTTTC

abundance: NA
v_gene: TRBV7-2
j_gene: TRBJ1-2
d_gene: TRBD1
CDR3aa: CASSPGGSGYTF
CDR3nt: TGTGCCAGCAGCCCAGGGGGCTCTGGCTACACCTTC

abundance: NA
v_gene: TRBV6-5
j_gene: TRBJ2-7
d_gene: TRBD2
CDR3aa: CASSSLLSGKDEQYF
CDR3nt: TGTGCCAGCAGTTCCCTTTTGAGCGGGAAGGACGAGCAGTACTTC